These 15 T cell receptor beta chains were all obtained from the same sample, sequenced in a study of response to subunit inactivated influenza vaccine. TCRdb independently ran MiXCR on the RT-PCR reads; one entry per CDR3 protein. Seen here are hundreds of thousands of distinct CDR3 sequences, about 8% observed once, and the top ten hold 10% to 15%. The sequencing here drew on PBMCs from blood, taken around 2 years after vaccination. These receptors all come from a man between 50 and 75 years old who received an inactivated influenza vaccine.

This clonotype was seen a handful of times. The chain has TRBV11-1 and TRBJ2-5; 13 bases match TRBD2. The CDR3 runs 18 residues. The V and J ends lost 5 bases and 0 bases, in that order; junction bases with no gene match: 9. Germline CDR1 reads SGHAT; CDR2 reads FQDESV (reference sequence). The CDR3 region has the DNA TGTGCCAGCAGCCCTCCGGGACTAGCGGGGAGGTACCAAGAGACCCAGTACTTC. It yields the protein CASSPPGLAGRYQETQYF.

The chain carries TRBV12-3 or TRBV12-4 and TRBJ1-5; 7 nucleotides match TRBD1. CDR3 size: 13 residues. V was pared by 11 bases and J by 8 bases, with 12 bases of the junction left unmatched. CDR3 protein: CAAGDSGGEPQHF. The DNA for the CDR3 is TGTGCCGCAGGGGACAGCGGGGGCGAGCCCCAGCATTTT.

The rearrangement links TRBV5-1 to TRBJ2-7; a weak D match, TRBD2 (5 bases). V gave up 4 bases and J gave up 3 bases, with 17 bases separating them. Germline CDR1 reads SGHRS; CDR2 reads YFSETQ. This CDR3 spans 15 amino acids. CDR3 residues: CASSPPSGSIYEQYF. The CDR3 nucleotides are TGCGCCAGCAGCCCTCCGTCGGGGTCTATCTACGAGCAGTACTTC.

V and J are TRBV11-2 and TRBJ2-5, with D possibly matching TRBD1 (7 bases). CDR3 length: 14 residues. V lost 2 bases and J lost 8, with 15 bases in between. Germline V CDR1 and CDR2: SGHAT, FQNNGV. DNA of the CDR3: TGTGCCAGCAGCTTACAAGGGGGCGCGGGAACCCAGTACTTC. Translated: CASSLQGGAGTQYF.

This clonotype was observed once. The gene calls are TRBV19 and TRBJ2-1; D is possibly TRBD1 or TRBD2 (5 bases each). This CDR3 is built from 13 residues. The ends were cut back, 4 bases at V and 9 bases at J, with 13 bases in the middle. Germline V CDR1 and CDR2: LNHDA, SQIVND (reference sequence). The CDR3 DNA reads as TGTGCCAGTAGTAATAGGGGAGTCGCTGAGCAGTTCTTC. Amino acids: CASSNRGVAEQFF. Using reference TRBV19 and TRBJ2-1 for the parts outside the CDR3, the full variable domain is DGGITQSPKYLFRKEGQNVTLSCEQNLNHDAMYWYRQDPGQGLRLIYYSQIVNDFQKGDIAEGYSVSREKKESFPLTVTSAQKNPTAFYLCASSNRGVAEQFFGPGTRLTVL.

DNA for the CDR3: TGCGCCAGCAGCTACAAACAGGGAGCTGGGTACGAGCAGTACTTC. This gives the protein CASSYKQGAGYEQYF. The genes are TRBV5-1 and TRBJ2-7, with a weak D call TRBD1 (6 bases). This CDR3 has 15 residues. V was pared by 3 bases and J by 4 bases, with 17 bases between. Germline V lookup: CDR1 SGHRS, CDR2 YFSETQ.

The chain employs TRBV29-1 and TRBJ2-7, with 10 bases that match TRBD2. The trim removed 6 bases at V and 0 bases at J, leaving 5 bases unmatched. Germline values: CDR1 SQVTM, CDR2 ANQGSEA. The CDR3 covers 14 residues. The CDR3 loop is CSVAGTSDSYEQYF. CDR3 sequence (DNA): TGCAGCGTAGCCGGGACTAGCGACTCCTACGAGCAGTACTTC.

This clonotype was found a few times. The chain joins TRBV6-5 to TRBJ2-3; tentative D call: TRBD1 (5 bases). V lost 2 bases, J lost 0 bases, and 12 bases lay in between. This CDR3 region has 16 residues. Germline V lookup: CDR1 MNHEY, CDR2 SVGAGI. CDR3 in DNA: TGTGCCAGCAGTTACCAGGGTTACAGTAGCACAGATACGCAGTATTTT. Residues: CASSYQGYSSTDTQYF.

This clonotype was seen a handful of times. The CDR3 is CSARDDRGRSTGELFF. The CDR3 coding sequence is TGCAGTGCTAGAGACGACAGGGGGCGGAGTACCGGGGAGCTGTTTTTT. The chain has TRBV20-1 and TRBJ2-2, with TRBD1 identical over 10 bases. The V gene's germline CDR1 is DFQATT and CDR2 SNEGSKA (reference sequence). Unmatched junction bases numbered 6, after V lost 0 bases and J lost 5 bases. The CDR3 runs to 16 residues.

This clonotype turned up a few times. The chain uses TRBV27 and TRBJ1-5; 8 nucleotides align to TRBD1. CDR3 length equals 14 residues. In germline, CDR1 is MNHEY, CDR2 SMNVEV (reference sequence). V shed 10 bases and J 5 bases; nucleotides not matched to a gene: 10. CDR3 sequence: CATRNTGGDQPQHF. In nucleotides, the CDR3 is TGTGCCACCCGCAACACAGGGGGAGATCAGCCCCAGCATTTT.

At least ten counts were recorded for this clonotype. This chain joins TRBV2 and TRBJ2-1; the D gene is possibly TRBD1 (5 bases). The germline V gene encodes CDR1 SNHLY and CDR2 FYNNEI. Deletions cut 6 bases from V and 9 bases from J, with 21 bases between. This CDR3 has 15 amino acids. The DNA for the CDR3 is TGTGCCAGCAGAGAGGACACAACCCGGCGGATTGAGCAGTTCTTC. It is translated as CASREDTTRRIEQFF. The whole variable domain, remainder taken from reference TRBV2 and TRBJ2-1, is EPEVTQTPSHQVTQMGQEVILRCVPISNHLYFYWYRQILGQKVEFLVSFYNNEISEKSEIFDDQFSVERPDGSNFTLKIRSTKLEDSAMYFCASREDTTRRIEQFFGPGTRLTVL.

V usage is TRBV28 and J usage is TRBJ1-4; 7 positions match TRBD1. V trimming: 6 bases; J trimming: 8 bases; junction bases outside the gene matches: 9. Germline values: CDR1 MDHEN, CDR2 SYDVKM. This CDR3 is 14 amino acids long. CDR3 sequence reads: CASRVRDSREKLFF. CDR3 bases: TGTGCCAGCAGAGTCCGGGACAGTAGGGAAAAACTGTTTTTT.

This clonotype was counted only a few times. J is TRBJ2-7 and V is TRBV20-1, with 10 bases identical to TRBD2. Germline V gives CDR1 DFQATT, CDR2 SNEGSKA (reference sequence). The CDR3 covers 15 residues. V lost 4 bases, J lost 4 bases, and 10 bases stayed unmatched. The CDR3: CSAMHGLAGVYEQYF. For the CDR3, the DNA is TGCAGTGCTATGCACGGCCTAGCGGGGGTATACGAGCAGTACTTC.

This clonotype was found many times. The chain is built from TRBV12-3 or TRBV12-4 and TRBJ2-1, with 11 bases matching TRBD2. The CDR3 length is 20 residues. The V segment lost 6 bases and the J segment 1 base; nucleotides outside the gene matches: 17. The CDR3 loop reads CASRGTSGLNVYRSYNEQFF. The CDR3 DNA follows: TGTGCCAGCAGGGGGACTAGCGGACTCAACGTATACCGATCCTACAATGAGCAGTTCTTC.

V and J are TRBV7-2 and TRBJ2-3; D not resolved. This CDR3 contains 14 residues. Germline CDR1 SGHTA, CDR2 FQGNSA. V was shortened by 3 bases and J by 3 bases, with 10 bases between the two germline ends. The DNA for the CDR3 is TGTGCCAGCAGCTTGGGCCTACTTACAGATACGCAGTATTTT. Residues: CASSLGLLTDTQYF.